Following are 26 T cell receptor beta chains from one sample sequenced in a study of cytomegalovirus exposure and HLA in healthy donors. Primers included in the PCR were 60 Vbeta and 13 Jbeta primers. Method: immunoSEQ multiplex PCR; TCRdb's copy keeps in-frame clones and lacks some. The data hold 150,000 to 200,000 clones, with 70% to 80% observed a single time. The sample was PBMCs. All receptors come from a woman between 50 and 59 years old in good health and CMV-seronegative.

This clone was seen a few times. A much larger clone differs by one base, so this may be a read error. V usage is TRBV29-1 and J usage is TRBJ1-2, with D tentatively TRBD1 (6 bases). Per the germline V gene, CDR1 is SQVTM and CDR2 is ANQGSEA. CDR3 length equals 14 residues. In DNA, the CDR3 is TGCAACGTTCCGGGGGGGGCTGAGAACTATGGCTACACCTTC. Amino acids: CNVPGGAENYGYTF.

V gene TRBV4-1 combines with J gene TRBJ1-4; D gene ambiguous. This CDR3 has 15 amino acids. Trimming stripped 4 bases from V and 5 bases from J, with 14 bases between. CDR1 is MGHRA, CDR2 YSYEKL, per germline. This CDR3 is CASSRRIAENEKLFF. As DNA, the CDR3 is TGCGCCAGCAGCCGAAGGATAGCGGAGAATGAAAAACTGTTTTTT.

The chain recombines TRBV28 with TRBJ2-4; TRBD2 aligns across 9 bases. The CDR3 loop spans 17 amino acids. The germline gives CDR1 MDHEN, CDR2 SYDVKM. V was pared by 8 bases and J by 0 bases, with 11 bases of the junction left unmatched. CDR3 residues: CASALAGLPLAKNIQYF. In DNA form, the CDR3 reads TGTGCCAGCGCACTAGCGGGCCTCCCACTAGCCAAAAACATTCAGTACTTC.

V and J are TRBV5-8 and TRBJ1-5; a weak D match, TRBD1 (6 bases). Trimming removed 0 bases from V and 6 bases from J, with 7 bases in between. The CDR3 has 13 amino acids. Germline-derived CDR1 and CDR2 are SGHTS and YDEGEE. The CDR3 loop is CASSLARGQPQHF. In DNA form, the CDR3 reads TGTGCCAGCAGCTTGGCCAGGGGTCAGCCCCAGCATTTT.

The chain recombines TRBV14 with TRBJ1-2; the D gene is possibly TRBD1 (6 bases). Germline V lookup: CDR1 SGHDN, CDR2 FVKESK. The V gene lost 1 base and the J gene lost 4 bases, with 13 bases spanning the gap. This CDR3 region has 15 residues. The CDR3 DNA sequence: TGTGCCAGCAGCCAAGTGGGGGCAGCATTCTATGGCTACACCTTC. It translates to CASSQVGAAFYGYTF.

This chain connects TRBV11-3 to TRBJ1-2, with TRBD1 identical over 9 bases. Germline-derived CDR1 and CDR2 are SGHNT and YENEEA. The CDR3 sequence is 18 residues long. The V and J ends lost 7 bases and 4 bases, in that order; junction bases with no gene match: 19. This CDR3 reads CASNPFRDREGRSYGYTF. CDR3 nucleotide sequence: TGTGCCAGCAACCCTTTCCGGGACAGGGAAGGTCGAAGCTATGGCTACACCTTC.

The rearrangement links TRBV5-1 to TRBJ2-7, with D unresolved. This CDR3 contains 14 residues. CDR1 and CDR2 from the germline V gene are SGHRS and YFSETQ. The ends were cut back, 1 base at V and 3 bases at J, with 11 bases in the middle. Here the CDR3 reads CASSLKTLDYEQYF. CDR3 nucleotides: TGCGCCAGCAGCTTGAAGACTCTTGACTACGAGCAGTACTTC.

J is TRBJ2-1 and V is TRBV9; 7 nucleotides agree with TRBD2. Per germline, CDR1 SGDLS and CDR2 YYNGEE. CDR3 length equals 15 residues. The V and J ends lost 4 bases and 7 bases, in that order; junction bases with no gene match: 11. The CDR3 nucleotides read TGTGCCAGCAGCACGCGGGAGATCTATGTTAATGAGCAGTTCTTC. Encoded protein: CASSTREIYVNEQFF.

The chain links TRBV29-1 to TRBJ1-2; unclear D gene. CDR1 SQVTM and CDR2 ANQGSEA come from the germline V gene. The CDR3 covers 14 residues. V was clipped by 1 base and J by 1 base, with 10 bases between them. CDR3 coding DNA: TGCAGCGTTGAAGTTAGTGAGAATAACTATGGCTACACCTTC. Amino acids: CSVEVSENNYGYTF.

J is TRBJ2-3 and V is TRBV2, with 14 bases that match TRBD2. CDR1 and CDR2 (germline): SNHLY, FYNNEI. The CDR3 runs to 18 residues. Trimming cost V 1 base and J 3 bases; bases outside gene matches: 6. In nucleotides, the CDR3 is TGTGCCAGCAGTGAAGATAGACTAGCGGGGGGGCGGACAGATACGCAGTATTTT. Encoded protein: CASSEDRLAGGRTDTQYF.

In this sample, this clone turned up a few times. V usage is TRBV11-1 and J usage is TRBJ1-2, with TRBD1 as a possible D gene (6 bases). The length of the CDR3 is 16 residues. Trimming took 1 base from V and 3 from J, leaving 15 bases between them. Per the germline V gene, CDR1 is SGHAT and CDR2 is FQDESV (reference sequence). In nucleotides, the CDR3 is TGTGCCAGCAGCTTAGAACAGGGCTGGGGCGACTATGGCTACACCTTC. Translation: CASSLEQGWGDYGYTF.

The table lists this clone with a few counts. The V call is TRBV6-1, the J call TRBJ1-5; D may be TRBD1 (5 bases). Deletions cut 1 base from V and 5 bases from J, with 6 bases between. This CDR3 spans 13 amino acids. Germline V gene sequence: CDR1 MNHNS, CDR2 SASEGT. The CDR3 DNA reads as TGTGCCAGCAGTGAAGGGACACATCAGCCCCAGCATTTT. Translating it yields CASSEGTHQPQHF.

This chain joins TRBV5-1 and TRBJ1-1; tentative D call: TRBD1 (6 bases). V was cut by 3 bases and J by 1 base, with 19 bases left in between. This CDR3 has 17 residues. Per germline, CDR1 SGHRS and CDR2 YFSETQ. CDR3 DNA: TGCGCCAGCAGCTGGTCGGCGCGGGGGGCAAGGAACACTGAAGCTTTCTTT. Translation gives CASSWSARGARNTEAFF.

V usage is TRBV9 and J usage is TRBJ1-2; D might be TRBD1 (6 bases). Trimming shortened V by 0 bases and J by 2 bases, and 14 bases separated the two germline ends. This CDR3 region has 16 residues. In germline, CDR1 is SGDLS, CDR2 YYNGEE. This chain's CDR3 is CASSVGRTVANYGYTF. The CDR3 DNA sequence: TGTGCCAGCAGCGTAGGTAGGACAGTGGCCAACTATGGCTACACCTTC. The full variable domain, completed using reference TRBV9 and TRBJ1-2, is DSGVTQTPKHLITATGQRVTLRCSPRSGDLSVYWYQQSLDQGLQFLIQYYNGEERAKGNILERFSAQQFPDLHSELNLSSLELGDSALYFCASSVGRTVANYGYTFGSGTRLTVV.

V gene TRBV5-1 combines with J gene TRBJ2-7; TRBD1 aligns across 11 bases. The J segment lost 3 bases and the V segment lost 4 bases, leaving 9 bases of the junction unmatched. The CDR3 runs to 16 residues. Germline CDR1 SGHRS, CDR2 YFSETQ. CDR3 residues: CASSGQGATILYEQYF. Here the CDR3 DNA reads TGCGCCAGCAGCGGACAGGGGGCAACTATCCTCTACGAGCAGTACTTC.

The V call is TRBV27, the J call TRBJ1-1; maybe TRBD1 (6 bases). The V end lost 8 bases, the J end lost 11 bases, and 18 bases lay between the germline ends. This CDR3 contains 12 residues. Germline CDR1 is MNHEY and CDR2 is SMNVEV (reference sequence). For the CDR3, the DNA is TGTGCCAGCCATACGGGGGGCAATCGGGCTTTCTTT. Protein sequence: CASHTGGNRAFF.

Written as DNA, the CDR3 is TGCGCCAGCGCCAGGGAGGACAGGGGGCATTTCTATGGCTACACCTTC. It is translated as CASAREDRGHFYGYTF. The chain uses TRBV5-1 and TRBJ1-2; 11 bases agree with TRBD1. V dropped 7 bases and J dropped 4; count of bases not matched to a gene: 12. CDR1 and CDR2 from the germline V gene are SGHRS and YFSETQ. The CDR3 contains 16 residues.

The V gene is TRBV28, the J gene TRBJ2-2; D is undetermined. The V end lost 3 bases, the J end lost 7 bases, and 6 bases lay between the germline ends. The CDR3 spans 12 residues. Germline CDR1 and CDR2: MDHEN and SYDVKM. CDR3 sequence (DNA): TGTGCCAGCAGTTTTTTCGGCGGGGAGCTGTTTTTT. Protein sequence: CASSFFGGELFF.

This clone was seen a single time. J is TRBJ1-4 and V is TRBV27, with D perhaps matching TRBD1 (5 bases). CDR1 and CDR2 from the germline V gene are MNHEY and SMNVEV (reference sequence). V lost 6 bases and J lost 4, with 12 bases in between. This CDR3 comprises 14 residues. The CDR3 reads CASSARGGNEKLFF. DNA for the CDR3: TGTGCCAGCAGCGCTAGGGGAGGTAATGAAAAACTGTTTTTT.

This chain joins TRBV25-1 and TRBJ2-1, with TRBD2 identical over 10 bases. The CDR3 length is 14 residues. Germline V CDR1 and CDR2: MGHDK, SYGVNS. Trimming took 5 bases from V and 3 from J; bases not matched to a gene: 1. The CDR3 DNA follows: TGTGCCAGCAGTACTAGCGGGATCTACAATGAGCAGTTCTTC. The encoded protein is CASSTSGIYNEQFF. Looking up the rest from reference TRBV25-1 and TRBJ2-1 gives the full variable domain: EADIYQTPRYLVIGTGKKITLECSQTMGHDKMYWYQQDPGMELHLIHYSYGVNSTEKGDLSSESTVSRIRTEHFPLTLESARPSHTSQYLCASSTSGIYNEQFFGPGTRLTVL.

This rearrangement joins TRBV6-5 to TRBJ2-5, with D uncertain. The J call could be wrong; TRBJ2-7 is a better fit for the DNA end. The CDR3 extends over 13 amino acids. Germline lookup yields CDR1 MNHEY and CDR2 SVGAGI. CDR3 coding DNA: TGTGCCAGCAGTTACTCTGGGGACTACGAGCAGTACTTC. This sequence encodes CASSYSGDYEQYF.

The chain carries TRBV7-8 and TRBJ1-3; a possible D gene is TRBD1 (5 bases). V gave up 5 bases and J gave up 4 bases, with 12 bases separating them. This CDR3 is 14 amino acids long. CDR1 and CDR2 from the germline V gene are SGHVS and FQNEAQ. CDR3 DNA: TGTGCCAGCAGCGGGGGGATCGTCGGAAACACCATATATTTT. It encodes CASSGGIVGNTIYF.

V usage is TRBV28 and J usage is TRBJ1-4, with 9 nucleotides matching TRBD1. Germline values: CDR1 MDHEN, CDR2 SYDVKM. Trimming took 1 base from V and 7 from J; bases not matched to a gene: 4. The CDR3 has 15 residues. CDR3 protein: CASSLYRGRSEKLFF. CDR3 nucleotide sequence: TGTGCCAGCAGTTTATACAGGGGGCGGAGTGAAAAACTGTTTTTT.

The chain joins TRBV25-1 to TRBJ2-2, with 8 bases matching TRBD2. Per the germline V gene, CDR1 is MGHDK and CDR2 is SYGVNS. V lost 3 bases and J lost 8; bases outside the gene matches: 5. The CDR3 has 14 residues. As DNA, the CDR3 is TGTGCCAGCAGTGATGCGGGAGGCTGGGGGGAGCTGTTTTTT. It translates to CASSDAGGWGELFF.

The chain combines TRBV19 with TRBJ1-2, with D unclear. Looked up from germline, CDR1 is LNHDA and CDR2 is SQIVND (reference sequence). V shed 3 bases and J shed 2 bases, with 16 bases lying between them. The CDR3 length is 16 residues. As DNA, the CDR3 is TGTGCCAGTAGTATCGCGCATGGCATACTAAACTATGGCTACACCTTC. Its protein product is CASSIAHGILNYGYTF.

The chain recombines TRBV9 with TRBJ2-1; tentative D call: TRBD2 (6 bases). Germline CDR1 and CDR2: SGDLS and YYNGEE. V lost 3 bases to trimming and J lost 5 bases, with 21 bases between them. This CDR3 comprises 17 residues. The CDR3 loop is CASSADQRVHKDNEQFF. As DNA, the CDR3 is TGTGCCAGCAGCGCCGACCAGCGGGTTCATAAGGACAATGAGCAGTTCTTC.